This passage covers 13 T cell receptor beta chains from one sample sequenced in a study of human T cells and chemical hapten exposure. TCRdb processed the RACE reads anew with MiXCR; each CDR3 protein has one entry. The table records 250,000 or so distinct CDR3 sequences, approximately 8.4% of them present only once. The time point denotes: pre-sensitization, week 0. Treatment denoted: therapeutic diphenylcyclopropenone sensitization with weekly scalp DPC. Sequenced material: whole blood, taken in connection with sensitization to the hapten diphenylcyclopropenone (DPC). Every receptor here comes from a middle-aged woman with alopecia areata. Some clones in this sample may be carry-over from other donors' samples.

The chain joins TRBV6-2 or TRBV6-3 to TRBJ2-1; 9 nucleotides agree with TRBD1. J gave up 4 bases and V 2 bases, and 9 bases lay outside the gene matches. The germline CDR1 and CDR2 sequences are MNHEY and SVGEGT. The CDR3 runs 17 residues. This CDR3 is CASSYRPGQGSYNEQFF. Written as DNA, the CDR3 is TGTGCCAGCAGTTACCGCCCCGGACAGGGGTCATACAATGAGCAGTTCTTC.

This clonotype appeared a single time. V usage is TRBV29-1 and J usage is TRBJ1-1; perhaps TRBD1 as D (5 bases). Germline V gene sequence: CDR1 SQVTM, CDR2 ANQGSEA. V lost 1 base to trimming and J lost 3 bases, with 12 bases between them. The CDR3 has 14 amino acids. The CDR3, as DNA: TGCAGCGTTGAAGTAGCGGGGCGCGACACTGAAGCTTTCTTT. This codes for CSVEVAGRDTEAFF. Based on the CDR3 plus reference TRBV29-1 and TRBJ1-1, the full variable domain is SAVISQKPSRDICQRGTSLTIQCQVDSQVTMMFWYRQQPGQSLTLIATANQGSEATYESGFVIDKFPISRPNLTFSTLTVSNMSPEDSSIYLCSVEVAGRDTEAFFGQGTRLTVV.

This clonotype was recorded a few times. The rearrangement links TRBV2 to TRBJ2-6; D call uncertain. Germline values: CDR1 SNHLY, CDR2 FYNNEI. This CDR3 is built from 15 residues. Trimming removed 2 bases at V and 11 bases at J, with 16 bases between. CDR3 sequence (DNA): TGTGCCAGCAGTGAATCCCCCGGGCTTGCCCACGTCCTGACTTTC. This codes for CASSESPGLAHVLTF.

This clonotype was picked up a small number of times. The V and J genes are TRBV7-9 and TRBJ1-1; tentative D call: TRBD1 (5 bases). Germline V gene sequence: CDR1 SEHNR, CDR2 FQNEAQ (reference sequence). V was clipped by 6 bases and J by 7 bases, with 12 bases between them. The CDR3 has 12 amino acids. CDR3 residues: CASSGVGDEAFF. For the CDR3, the DNA is TGTGCCAGCAGTGGAGTGGGGGATGAAGCTTTCTTT.

CDR3 residues: CASSSFEGNTEAFF. In nucleotides, the CDR3 is TGTGCCAGCAGCTCCTTCGAAGGGAACACTGAAGCTTTCTTT. This chain uses TRBV6-1 with TRBJ1-1, with D uncertain. V was trimmed by 6 bases and J by 1 base, leaving 12 bases between them. Germline assignment: CDR1 MNHNS and CDR2 SASEGT. This CDR3 spans 14 amino acids.

The chain uses TRBV18 and TRBJ2-1, with 9 bases fitting TRBD2. Per germline, CDR1 KGHSH and CDR2 LQKENI. Trimming at V came to 3 bases and at J to 8 bases, leaving 5 bases not matched to a gene. The CDR3 sequence is 14 residues long. The CDR3 DNA follows: TGTGCCAGCTCACCTTTCGTAGCGGGGGATGAGCAGTTCTTC. It encodes CASSPFVAGDEQFF.

The chain is built from TRBV20-1 and TRBJ2-1; the match to TRBD2 covers 7 bases. The junction had 9 bases not matched to a gene; V was cut back by 4 bases and J by 3 bases. Germline assignment: CDR1 DFQATT and CDR2 SNEGSKA (reference sequence). The CDR3 length is 15 residues. The CDR3 nucleotides read TGCAGTGCTAATGGAGCGGGACGGATCTACAATGAGCAGTTCTTC. Translation gives CSANGAGRIYNEQFF.

This chain joins TRBV24-1 and TRBJ2-1; D is ambiguous. The V end was cut by 5 bases, the J end by 5 bases, with 12 bases between. This CDR3 has 14 residues. Germline V CDR1 and CDR2: KGHDR, SFDVKD. CDR3 nucleotides: TGTGCCACCAGTGCCCGTACCGTAAACAATGAGCAGTTCTTC. It specifies CATSARTVNNEQFF.

Comment on this clonotype: A read error may produce the germline difference seen at one junction end. This CDR3 is CASNQEGTSAGYTF. In DNA, the CDR3 is TGCGCCAGCAACCAAGAGGGTACAAGTGCTGGCTACACCTTC. The chain combines TRBV4-3 with TRBJ1-2, with D unclear. The CDR3 runs to 14 residues. Germline assignment: CDR1 LGHNA and CDR2 YSLEER.

This clonotype has at least ten counts. The rearrangement uses TRBV3-1 and TRBJ2-1, with no clear D. The V end was cut by 1 base, the J end by 9 bases, with 4 bases between. Per germline, CDR1 LGHDT and CDR2 YNNKEL (reference sequence). CDR3 length: 11 amino acids. CDR3 in amino acids: CASSQVAEQFF. The CDR3 DNA sequence: TGTGCCAGCAGCCAAGTCGCTGAGCAGTTCTTC.

This clonotype was seen a handful of times. The chain links TRBV6-5 to TRBJ1-6; 8 nucleotides align to TRBD1. This CDR3 has 13 amino acids. Per the germline V gene, CDR1 is MNHEY and CDR2 is SVGAGI. With V trimmed by 5 bases and J by 7 bases, 1 base remained unmatched. This CDR3 is CASSGQGNSPLHF. The CDR3 nucleotides read TGTGCCAGCAGTGGACAGGGAAATTCACCCCTCCACTTT.

The sample holds a few counts of this clonotype. V is TRBV3-1 and J is TRBJ2-1; D remains unclear. Between the trimmed V and J ends, which lost 3 bases and 5 bases, there was a span of 17 bases. CDR1 and CDR2 from the germline V gene are LGHDT and YNNKEL (reference sequence). This CDR3 comprises 16 residues. The CDR3 reads CASSHLARTLHNEQFF. The CDR3 DNA reads as TGTGCCAGCAGCCATTTGGCGCGGACGCTCCACAATGAGCAGTTCTTC.

The CDR3 DNA follows: TGTGCCAGCAGCTTTCCAAGCGCCTCGAACACCGGGGAGCTGTTTTTT. Amino acids: CASSFPSASNTGELFF. The chain couples TRBV7-9 to TRBJ2-2; the D is unclear. In germline, CDR1 is SEHNR, CDR2 FQNEAQ (reference sequence). V lost 3 bases and J 0 bases, leaving 11 bases between the germline ends. The CDR3 totals 16 residues.